These 21 T cell receptor beta chains originate from one sample sequenced in a study of control samples from healthy donors and cancer patients. Only in-frame clones appear in the TCRdb table, and some are missing; sequencing was by immunoSEQ multiplex PCR. The sample contains around 70,000 clones, about nine tenths of which appear only once. Material for sequencing was PBMCs. These receptors were obtained from a woman between 50 and 59 years old with colorectal cancer.

V usage is TRBV28 and J usage is TRBJ2-5, with D tentatively TRBD2 (6 bases). Deletions cut 6 bases from V and 3 bases from J, with 11 bases between. The CDR3 has 13 amino acids. Looked up from germline, CDR1 is MDHEN and CDR2 is SYDVKM. CDR3 amino acids: CASSDWEEETQYF. DNA of the CDR3: TGTGCCAGCAGCGACTGGGAGGAAGAGACCCAGTACTTC.

Turning to this clone: In the same sample, other DNA sequences code for this CDR3. The J gene is TRBJ2-2, the V gene TRBV13, with a weak D call TRBD2 (7 bases). V was clipped by 2 bases and J by 3 bases, with 13 bases between them. The CDR3 consists of 16 residues. CDR1 is PRHDT and CDR2 is FYEKMQ in the germline V gene (reference sequence). CDR3 sequence reads: CASSLMGGRDTGELFF. As DNA, the CDR3 is TGTGCCAGCAGCTTAATGGGGGGGCGGGACACCGGGGAGCTGTTTTTT. The complete variable domain, with remaining parts taken from reference TRBV13 and TRBJ2-2, reads AAGVIQSPRHLIKEKRETATLKCYPIPRHDTVYWYQQGPGQDPQFLISFYEKMQSDKGSIPDRFSAQQFSDYHSELNMSSLELGDSALYFCASSLMGGRDTGELFFGEGSRLTVL.

The chain has TRBV18 and TRBJ1-6; no clear D. CDR1 and CDR2 from the germline V gene are KGHSH and LQKENI. CDR3 length: 15 residues. Trimming cost V 4 bases and J 4 bases, with 11 bases left between them. The CDR3 DNA is TGTGCCAGCTCACTCACGGACGGATATAATTCACCCCTCCACTTT. It is translated as CASSLTDGYNSPLHF.

Concerning this clone: One junction end disagrees with the germline gene, perhaps due to a read error. V and J are TRBV14 and TRBJ1-1; D gene unclear. CDR3 length equals 16 residues. Germline-derived CDR1 and CDR2 are SGHDN and FVKESK. The CDR3 is CASNQIGGVGDTEAFF. CDR3 nucleotides: TGTGCCAGCAACCAAATAGGAGGTGTTGGGGACACTGAAGCTTTCTTT.

V usage is TRBV6-6 and J usage is TRBJ2-3, with 8 bases aligning to TRBD2. The V segment lost 5 bases and the J segment 5 bases; nucleotides outside the gene matches: 9. The length of the CDR3 is 15 residues. CDR1 and CDR2 from the germline V gene are MNHNY and SVGAGI (reference sequence). The CDR3 region is CASSPGTSSLDTQYF. Written as DNA, the CDR3 is TGTGCCAGCAGTCCCGGGACTAGTAGCTTAGATACGCAGTATTTT.

The chain carries TRBV7-2 and TRBJ1-1, with D possibly being TRBD1 (6 bases). CDR3 length equals 15 residues. Germline V gives CDR1 SGHTA, CDR2 FQGNSA. Trimming shortened V by 3 bases and J by 11 bases, and 22 bases separated the two germline ends. CDR3 in DNA: TGTGCCAGCAGCTTGGACAGTTCACCCCGCCTCGGGGCTTTCTTT. Translated, it gives CASSLDSSPRLGAFF.

The chain carries TRBV6-1 and TRBJ1-1; D is possibly TRBD1 (5 bases). Per the germline V gene, CDR1 is MNHNS and CDR2 is SASEGT. This CDR3 spans 14 amino acids. V lost 2 bases to trimming and J lost 4 bases, with 11 bases between them. CDR3 coding DNA: TGTGCCAGCAGTGAAAGATTCGGGGGCACTGAAGCTTTCTTT. Its translation is CASSERFGGTEAFF.

The rearrangement joins TRBV12-3 or TRBV12-4 to TRBJ1-5; D is ambiguous. Trimming took off 3 bases at V and 7 bases at J, with 7 bases between the two ends. The CDR3 has 12 residues. In nucleotides, the CDR3 is TGTGCCAGCAGTTTTATAGGGCAGCCCCAGCATTTT. Protein product: CASSFIGQPQHF.

V and J are TRBV2 and TRBJ2-5; TRBD1 might be the D (6 bases). The germline CDR1 and CDR2 sequences are SNHLY and FYNNEI. V was cut by 4 bases and J by 3 bases, with 9 bases left in between. The CDR3 consists of 13 residues. The DNA for the CDR3 is TGTGCCAGCAGTGTAGAGGGGGAAGAGACCCAGTACTTC. It specifies CASSVEGEETQYF.

This chain uses TRBV4-1 with TRBJ2-5, with D possibly matching TRBD2 (5 bases). This CDR3 region has 20 residues. Between the trimmed V and J ends, which lost 3 bases and 3 bases, there was a span of 29 bases. Germline-derived CDR1 and CDR2 are MGHRA and YSYEKL. The CDR3 DNA is TGCGCCAGCAGCCATCAAAGACCCCTAGCTGGCAGCAGAGGAAAAGAGACCCAGTACTTC. Translated, it gives CASSHQRPLAGSRGKETQYF.

The chain recombines TRBV6-2 or TRBV6-3 with TRBJ2-5; 7 bases line up with TRBD2. Germline values: CDR1 MNHEY, CDR2 SVGEGT. V shed 0 bases, J shed 5 bases, and the junction held 6 bases outside the gene matches. The CDR3 totals 15 residues. The CDR3, as DNA: TGTGCCAGCAGTTACTCTCGCGGGGGTCGGGAGACCCAGTACTTC. Its translation: CASSYSRGGRETQYF.

The chain has TRBV12-5 and TRBJ2-2; D remains ambiguous. The germline V and J ends were trimmed by 0 bases and 5 bases, with 19 bases remaining between them. Per germline, CDR1 LGHNT and CDR2 FRNRAP. CDR3 size: 18 residues. The CDR3 loop is CASGLVVSPPPSTGELFF. CDR3 in DNA: TGTGCTAGTGGTTTGGTCGTATCTCCCCCCCCAAGTACCGGGGAGCTGTTTTTT.

The chain joins TRBV28 to TRBJ1-5, with no clear D. The CDR3 totals 15 residues. Per the germline V gene, CDR1 is MDHEN and CDR2 is SYDVKM. Deletions cut 3 bases from V and 1 base from J, with 10 bases between. CDR3 in amino acids: CASSFTVGSNQPQHF. CDR3 coding DNA: TGTGCCAGCAGTTTCACGGTGGGGAGCAATCAGCCCCAGCATTTT. The full variable domain, with the rest looked up from reference TRBV28 and TRBJ1-5, is DVKVTQSSRYLVKRTGEKVFLECVQDMDHENMFWYRQDPGLGLRLIYFSYDVKMKEKGDIPEGYSVSREKKERFSLILESASTNQTSMYLCASSFTVGSNQPQHFGDGTRLSIL.

This clone appeared a few times. This chain uses TRBV19 with TRBJ1-2; D is undetermined. V was cut by 4 bases and J by 1 base, with 7 bases left in between. Germline V CDR1 and CDR2: LNHDA, SQIVND (reference sequence). This CDR3 region has 13 residues. CDR3 loop: CASSRNGNYGYTF. The CDR3 DNA follows: TGTGCCAGTAGTAGGAACGGTAACTATGGCTACACCTTC.

V and J are TRBV14 and TRBJ2-3, with 9 bases matching TRBD1. With 4 bases clipped from V and 3 bases from J, the junction kept 11 bases outside the gene matches. The CDR3 is 17 residues long. Germline loops: CDR1 SGHDN, CDR2 FVKESK. The CDR3 protein is CASSRNRGLVVTDTQYF. DNA of the CDR3: TGTGCCAGCAGCCGGAACAGGGGGCTGGTCGTGACAGATACGCAGTATTTT.

This clone was counted a few times. V is TRBV30 and J is TRBJ2-2, with D possibly TRBD1 on 6 matching bases. V was trimmed by 2 bases and J by 4 bases, leaving 14 bases between them. CDR1 GTSNPN and CDR2 SVGIG come from the germline V gene (reference sequence). The CDR3 loop spans 15 amino acids. The DNA of the CDR3 is TGTGCCTGGAGTAGGTGGGGGCTGAGCACCGGGGAGCTGTTTTTT. This codes for CAWSRWGLSTGELFF.

Written as DNA, the CDR3 is TGTGCCATCATGAGGGATGCTGAAGCTTTCTTT. Protein product: CAIMRDAEAFF. This sequence joins TRBV10-3 and TRBJ1-1; D is ambiguous. CDR1 ENHRY and CDR2 SYGVKD come from the germline V gene. The V end lost 7 bases, the J end lost 6 bases, and 9 bases lay between the germline ends. This CDR3 region has 11 residues.

The chain couples TRBV9 to TRBJ1-6; D uncertain. The V gene's germline CDR1 is SGDLS and CDR2 YYNGEE. The CDR3 has 15 residues. Trimming took 0 bases from V and 5 from J, leaving 9 bases between them. The CDR3 spells CASSVESRNNSPLHF. CDR3 nucleotides: TGTGCCAGCAGCGTAGAGAGCAGAAATAATTCACCCCTCCACTTT.

The CDR3 is CASSSGTGLNGEQFF. In DNA form, the CDR3 reads TGCGCCAGCAGCTCCGGGACAGGGCTTAACGGTGAGCAGTTCTTC. The chain carries TRBV5-1 and TRBJ2-1, with TRBD1 identical over 9 bases. CDR3 length: 15 amino acids. Germline V CDR1 and CDR2: SGHRS, YFSETQ. The V and J ends lost 3 bases and 9 bases, in that order; junction bases with no gene match: 10. Full variable domain (remainder filled in from reference TRBV5-1 and TRBJ2-1): KAGVTQTPRYLIKTRGQQVTLSCSPISGHRSVSWYQQTPGQGLQFLFEYFSETQRNKGNFPGRFSGRQFSNSRSEMNVSTLELGDSALYLCASSSGTGLNGEQFFGPGTRLTVL.

The V and J genes are TRBV25-1 and TRBJ2-1; D perhaps matches TRBD2 (5 bases). CDR1 and CDR2 from the germline V gene are MGHDK and SYGVNS. This CDR3 has 13 residues. The V gene lost 8 bases and the J gene lost 6 bases, with 14 bases spanning the gap. The CDR3 coding sequence is TGTGCCAGCGGCTTTGCGGGTTCCAATGAGCAGTTCTTC. It is translated as CASGFAGSNEQFF.

This clone was found once. The chain couples TRBV25-1 to TRBJ1-4, with a tentative D call TRBD1 (6 bases). The CDR3 is 16 residues long. V lost 0 bases to trimming and J lost 7 bases, with 15 bases between them. From germline, CDR1 is MGHDK and CDR2 SYGVNS. This CDR3 reads CASSEYPQGKGEKLFF. In nucleotides, the CDR3 is TGTGCCAGCAGTGAATATCCACAGGGAAAGGGTGAAAAACTGTTTTTT.